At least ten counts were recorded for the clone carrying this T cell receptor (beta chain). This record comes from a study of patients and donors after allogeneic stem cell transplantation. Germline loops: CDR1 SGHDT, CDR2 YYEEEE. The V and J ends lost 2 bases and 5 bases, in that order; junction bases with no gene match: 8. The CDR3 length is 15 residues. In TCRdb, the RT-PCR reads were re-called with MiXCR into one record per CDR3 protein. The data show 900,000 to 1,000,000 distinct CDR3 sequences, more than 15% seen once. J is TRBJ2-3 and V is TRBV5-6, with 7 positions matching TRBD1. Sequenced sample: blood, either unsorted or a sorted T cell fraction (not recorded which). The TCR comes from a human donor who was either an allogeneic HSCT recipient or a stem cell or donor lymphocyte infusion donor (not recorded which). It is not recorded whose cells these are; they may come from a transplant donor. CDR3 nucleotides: TGTGCCAGCAGCTTTCGAGGGGGCGCGGGAGATACGCAGTATTTT. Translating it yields CASSFRGGAGDTQYF.